A single sample gave rise to the 17 T cell receptor beta chains below, sequenced in a study of T-cell memory formation after mild COVID-19 (dated by TCRdb to the early 2020s). The receptor library was made with 5' RACE. The instrument was an Illumina NovaSeq 6000. The public sequencing data were trimmed at Q25 with fastp and processed into clonotypes with MiXCR by TCRdb, which kept only in-frame beta chains. CDR3 protein sequences are deduplicated, and each keeps its most common genes and DNA. The sample table contains some 210,000 distinct CDR3 sequences; only one count was recorded for about 16% of them. The ten biggest clones cover roughly 2.6% of the sample. What was sequenced was PBMCs or a T cell subset sorted from them (not recorded which). These receptors were collected from an adult woman who had mild COVID-19 (a few samples of this study predate the infection). The sample titles of this study are shuffled in the database, so cell type and time point are left out; the donor was told from shared clones.

The V call is TRBV7-2, the J call TRBJ2-2; D possibly uses TRBD1 or TRBD2 (5 bases each). CDR1 and CDR2 from the germline V gene are SGHTA and FQGNSA. The ends were cut back, 4 bases at V and 0 bases at J, with 9 bases in the middle. The CDR3 covers 15 residues. The CDR3 reads CASSYGTSNTGELFF. The CDR3 bases are TGTGCCAGCAGCTACGGGACCTCGAACACCGGGGAGCTGTTTTTT.

The rearrangement links TRBV12-5 to TRBJ2-3; the D gene could be TRBD1 or TRBD2 (5 bases each). Trimming took off 2 bases at V and 6 bases at J, with 12 bases between the two ends. The length of the CDR3 is 14 residues. The germline V gene encodes CDR1 LGHNT and CDR2 FRNRAP. The CDR3 region has the DNA TGTGCTAGTGGTTTGTGGGGGACCCGGGATACGCAGTATTTT. Its protein is CASGLWGTRDTQYF.

This clonotype was recorded a few times. The J gene is TRBJ1-6, the V gene TRBV20-1; D possibly corresponds to TRBD1 (5 bases). Trimming took off 6 bases at V and 6 bases at J, with 12 bases between the two ends. The CDR3 is 13 amino acids. Germline lookup yields CDR1 DFQATT and CDR2 SNEGSKA (reference sequence). Written as DNA, the CDR3 is TGCAGTGCCACGACAGATGGTAATTCACCCCTCCACTTT. This encodes CSATTDGNSPLHF.

The chain couples TRBV29-1 to TRBJ2-1; D could derive from TRBD1 or TRBD2 (6 bases each). The CDR3 is made up of 18 amino acids. V lost 6 bases to trimming and J lost 4 bases, with 28 bases between them. Germline V gives CDR1 SQVTM, CDR2 ANQGSEA. DNA for the CDR3: TGCAGCGTGAGGGGACTGGGACAAAGGGTACCCGTTTACAATGAGCAGTTCTTC. It codes for CSVRGLGQRVPVYNEQFF.

This chain uses TRBV20-1 with TRBJ2-3, with a tentative D call TRBD2 (5 bases). V lost 7 bases and J 1 base, leaving 15 bases between the germline ends. CDR1 and CDR2 from the germline V gene are DFQATT and SNEGSKA (reference sequence). The CDR3 sequence is 14 residues long. CDR3 DNA sequence: TGCAGTGTTCCGCGGACTGGACGCACAGATACGCAGTATTTT. This sequence encodes CSVPRTGRTDTQYF.

The V gene is TRBV2, the J gene TRBJ1-5; perhaps TRBD1 as D (5 bases). V was trimmed by 8 bases and J by 4 bases, leaving 18 bases between them. The germline V gene has CDR1 SNHLY and CDR2 FYNNEI. The CDR3 runs 15 residues. The DNA for the CDR3 is TGTGCCAGCCGTTGGAGGGTGGGACCTAATCAGCCCCAGCATTTT. Residues: CASRWRVGPNQPQHF.

On this clonotype itself: A read error may explain this, as a much larger clone is one base away. The CDR3 sequence: CASSPVSGKSSYTEQFF. The CDR3 DNA reads as TGCGCCAGCAGCCCCGTTAGCGGGAAGAGCTCCTACACTGAGCAGTTCTTC. The chain links TRBV4-1 to TRBJ2-1; 8 bases align to TRBD2. Germline-derived CDR1 and CDR2 are MGHRA and YSYEKL. This CDR3 spans 17 amino acids.

This clonotype was observed a few times. The rearrangement uses TRBV7-9 and TRBJ2-1, with 7 positions matching TRBD2. The V gene end was trimmed by 0 bases and the J gene end by 6 bases; junction bases not matched to a gene: 11. From germline, CDR1 is SEHNR and CDR2 FQNEAQ (reference sequence). The CDR3 length is 17 residues. In DNA, the CDR3 is TGTGCCAGCAGCTTAGCGTCCGCGGGAGTCATCGTCAATGAGCAGTTCTTC. It translates to CASSLASAGVIVNEQFF.

This chain joins TRBV2 and TRBJ2-1; D is uncertain. The CDR3 is 12 residues long. Germline lookup yields CDR1 SNHLY and CDR2 FYNNEI. The ends were cut back, 4 bases at V and 9 bases at J, with 10 bases in the middle. The DNA for the CDR3 is TGTGCCAGCAGTGGATCTGTAAGTGAGCAGTTCTTC. This sequence encodes CASSGSVSEQFF. Full variable domain (rest looked up from reference TRBV2 and TRBJ2-1): EPEVTQTPSHQVTQMGQEVILRCVPISNHLYFYWYRQILGQKVEFLVSFYNNEISEKSEIFDDQFSVERPDGSNFTLKIRSTKLEDSAMYFCASSGSVSEQFFGPGTRLTVL.

This clonotype was counted many times. The chain is built from TRBV5-1 and TRBJ2-7; D perhaps matches TRBD2 (6 bases). V shed 4 bases and J shed 1 base, with 9 bases lying between them. The CDR3 extends over 13 amino acids. Germline CDR1 reads SGHRS; CDR2 reads YFSETQ. CDR3 DNA: TGCGCCAGCAGCCCGGGACTTTCCTACGAGCAGTACTTC. It is translated as CASSPGLSYEQYF.

This clonotype was seen more than once but under ten times. Mismatch with germline at one junction end may stem from a read error. The genes are TRBV11-1 and TRBJ1-1; 9 bases line up with TRBD1. The germline gives CDR1 SGHAT, CDR2 FQDESV (reference sequence). The CDR3 covers 15 residues. The CDR3 nucleotides read TGTGCCAGCGGCTTTGGGGACAGGGCTGGCACTGAAGCTTTCTTT. Translation: CASGFGDRAGTEAFF.

CDR3 in amino acids: CASSGRRNTEAFF. The CDR3 DNA follows: TGTGCCAGCAGTGGACGGCGGAACACTGAAGCTTTCTTT. The gene calls are TRBV2 and TRBJ1-1; D remains ambiguous. CDR1 and CDR2 from the germline V gene are SNHLY and FYNNEI. This CDR3 spans 13 amino acids. Between the trimmed V and J ends, which lost 4 bases and 1 base, there was a span of 7 bases.

In DNA, the CDR3 is TGTGCCAGCAGTTACGACAGGAGAGTCTACGAGCAGTACTTC. Its protein is CASSYDRRVYEQYF. The chain has TRBV12-3 or TRBV12-4 and TRBJ2-7, with D possibly TRBD1 on 6 matching bases. This CDR3 has 14 residues. V lost 4 bases and J lost 3, with 13 bases in between.

The chain employs TRBV29-1 and TRBJ2-3; D gene ambiguous. Trimming pared 7 bases from V and 5 bases from J, leaving 16 bases between. CDR3 length: 13 amino acids. Germline CDR1 and CDR2: SQVTM and ANQGSEA. The CDR3 sequence: CSAWPGFGDTQYF. In nucleotides, the CDR3 is TGCAGCGCCTGGCCCGGGTTTGGAGATACGCAGTATTTT.

V gene TRBV24-1 combines with J gene TRBJ2-6; D is perhaps TRBD2 (6 bases). V lost 3 bases to trimming and J lost 0 bases, with 14 bases between them. Germline V gene sequence: CDR1 KGHDR, CDR2 SFDVKD. This CDR3 is 18 amino acids long. The CDR3 DNA follows: TGTGCCACCAGTGATCCGTCGGGACTGATCTCTGGGGCCAACGTCCTGACTTTC. Its translation is CATSDPSGLISGANVLTF.

This chain connects TRBV30 to TRBJ2-7; 9 nucleotides align to TRBD2. This CDR3 is 13 amino acids long. Trimming cost V 2 bases and J 5 bases; bases outside gene matches: 4. Germline values: CDR1 GTSNPN, CDR2 SVGIG (reference sequence). The CDR3, as DNA: TGTGCCTGGAGTCGGGCTAGCGGGGACGAGCAGTACTTC. Translating gives CAWSRASGDEQYF. The whole variable domain, remainder taken from reference TRBV30 and TRBJ2-7, is SQTIHQWPATLVQPVGSPLSLECTVEGTSNPNLYWYRQAAGRGLQLLFYSVGIGQISSEVPQNLSASRPQDRQFILSSKKLLLSDSGFYLCAWSRASGDEQYFGPGTRLTVT.

This clonotype has ten or more counts. V and J are TRBV7-2 and TRBJ2-5, with TRBD2 as a possible D gene (6 bases). V was trimmed by 2 bases and J by 4 bases, leaving 17 bases between them. The CDR3 is made up of 16 amino acids. Germline CDR1 is SGHTA and CDR2 is FQGNSA. The CDR3 nucleotides read TGTGCCAGCAGCTTATTTCGGCGGGGAGCAGGAGAGACCCAGTACTTC. It specifies CASSLFRRGAGETQYF.